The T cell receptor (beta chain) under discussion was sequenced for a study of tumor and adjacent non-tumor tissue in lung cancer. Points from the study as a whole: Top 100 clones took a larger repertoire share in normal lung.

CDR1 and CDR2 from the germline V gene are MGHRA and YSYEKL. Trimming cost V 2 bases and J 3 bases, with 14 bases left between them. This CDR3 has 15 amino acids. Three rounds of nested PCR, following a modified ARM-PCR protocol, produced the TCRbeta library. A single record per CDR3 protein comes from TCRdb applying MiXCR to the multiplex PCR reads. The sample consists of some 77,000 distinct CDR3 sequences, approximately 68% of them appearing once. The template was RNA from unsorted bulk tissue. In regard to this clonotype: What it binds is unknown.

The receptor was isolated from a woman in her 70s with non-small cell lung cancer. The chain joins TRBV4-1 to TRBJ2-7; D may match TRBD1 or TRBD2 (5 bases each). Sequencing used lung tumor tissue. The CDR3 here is CASSQNRDVYYEQYF. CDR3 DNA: TGCGCCAGCAGCCAAAACCGGGACGTATACTACGAGCAGTACTTC.